Below are 29 T cell receptor beta chains sequenced from a single sample in a study of identical twins. TCRdb re-analysed the 5' RACE reads in MiXCR, keeping a single row per CDR3 protein. The sample carries 400,000 to 650,000 distinct CDR3 sequences, 22% recorded once. This sample was shared with a second study, whose subject was T cells expressing NK-cell markers.

The sample was CD4+ T cells sorted from blood. Receptors were obtained from a woman between 18 and 30 years old in good health.

There are a few counts of this clonotype. The gene calls are TRBV20-1 and TRBJ1-2, with 9 bases fitting TRBD1. Trimming at V came to 5 bases and at J to 5 bases, leaving 9 bases not matched to a gene. Germline V CDR1 and CDR2: DFQATT, SNEGSKA (reference sequence). The CDR3 is 14 residues long. CDR3 loop: CSARSDRGEYGYTF. CDR3 DNA sequence: TGCAGTGCTCGTTCGGACAGGGGAGAGTATGGCTACACCTTC.

This clonotype has a handful of counts. The genes are TRBV20-1 and TRBJ2-1; a possible D gene is TRBD2 (5 bases). Germline assignment: CDR1 DFQATT and CDR2 SNEGSKA (reference sequence). Trimming took off 3 bases at V and 8 bases at J, with 11 bases between the two ends. The CDR3 totals 12 residues. The CDR3 protein is CSASGLAHEQFF. In DNA, the CDR3 is TGCAGTGCTAGCGGTCTAGCACATGAGCAGTTCTTC.

The V gene is TRBV20-1, the J gene TRBJ2-6; tentatively, D is TRBD2 (7 bases). CDR1 is DFQATT, CDR2 SNEGSKA, per germline (reference sequence). This CDR3 region has 16 residues. Trimming shortened V by 3 bases and J by 0 bases, and 12 bases separated the two germline ends. The CDR3 here is CSARFGGHSGANVLTF. CDR3 bases: TGCAGTGCTAGGTTCGGGGGGCACTCTGGGGCCAACGTCCTGACTTTC.

This clonotype was detected only a few times. V usage is TRBV12-3 or TRBV12-4 and J usage is TRBJ2-7, with a tentative D call TRBD2 (6 bases). The CDR3 is 14 residues long. The V end was cut by 6 bases, the J end by 0 bases, with 12 bases between. DNA for the CDR3: TGTGCCAGCAGCACACGGGAGAACTCCTACGAGCAGTACTTC. It is translated as CASSTRENSYEQYF.

This clonotype was observed a handful of times. This chain connects TRBV12-3 or TRBV12-4 to TRBJ2-5, with 7 bases identical to TRBD1. The CDR3 covers 15 residues. The trim removed 5 bases at V and 5 bases at J, leaving 11 bases unmatched. The CDR3 loop is CASSPRGSQGETQYF. CDR3 coding DNA: TGTGCCAGCAGTCCGCGAGGCTCACAGGGGGAGACCCAGTACTTC.

This clonotype was picked up a small number of times. The CDR3 loop reads CASSLFANEQFF. The CDR3 bases are TGCGCCAGCAGCTTGTTCGCGAATGAGCAGTTCTTC. This chain links TRBV5-1 with TRBJ2-1; D is unclear. The CDR3 is 12 residues long. In germline, CDR1 is SGHRS, CDR2 YFSETQ. V shed 1 base and J shed 7 bases, with 6 bases lying between them.

This clonotype was found a few times. The rearrangement joins TRBV20-1 to TRBJ2-5; no firm D call. CDR1 DFQATT and CDR2 SNEGSKA come from the germline V gene (reference sequence). V dropped 0 bases and J dropped 7 bases, with 15 bases sitting between them. The CDR3 covers 14 residues. CDR3 loop: CSARDAQSLRTQYF. DNA of the CDR3: TGCAGTGCTAGAGATGCTCAGTCTCTTAGGACCCAGTACTTC.

This sequence joins TRBV6-5 and TRBJ1-1; unclear D gene. V lost 4 bases and J lost 6, with 15 bases in between. Germline V gives CDR1 MNHEY, CDR2 SVGAGI. The CDR3 spans 14 residues. Written as DNA, the CDR3 is TGTGCCAGCAGTTTTAAGGGCCCATATGCTGAAGCTTTCTTT. This sequence encodes CASSFKGPYAEAFF.

The table lists this clonotype with a few counts. The chain couples TRBV20-1 to TRBJ2-3; D not resolved. Trimming stripped 6 bases from V and 1 base from J, with 11 bases between. The CDR3 length is 13 residues. Germline V gene lookup returns CDR1 DFQATT and CDR2 SNEGSKA (reference sequence). The CDR3 DNA sequence: TGCAGTGCCGGCAAGTGGGGCACAGATACGCAGTATTTT. Amino acids: CSAGKWGTDTQYF.

This clonotype was observed a few times. The chain combines TRBV24-1 with TRBJ2-2; TRBD1 might be the D (6 bases). Trimming removed 5 bases at V and 7 bases at J, with 13 bases between. The CDR3 totals 14 residues. Germline CDR1 reads KGHDR; CDR2 reads SFDVKD. CDR3 protein: CATSVGGVSGELFF. In DNA form, the CDR3 reads TGTGCCACCAGTGTTGGGGGCGTCAGCGGGGAGCTGTTTTTT.

The chain uses TRBV29-1 and TRBJ1-1; D is undetermined. The germline CDR1 and CDR2 sequences are SQVTM and ANQGSEA. The CDR3 is 10 amino acids. V was shortened by 6 bases and J by 11 bases, with 13 bases between the two germline ends. The CDR3 spells CSVDREPAFF. The CDR3 bases are TGCAGCGTCGATAGAGAACCCGCTTTCTTT.

The V call is TRBV5-5, the J call TRBJ2-7, with 8 bases that match TRBD1. Germline V lookup: CDR1 SGHKS, CDR2 YYEKEE (reference sequence). This CDR3 region has 12 residues. Germline trimming cut 5 bases from V and 5 bases from J; bases unmatched to any gene: 3. CDR3 in DNA: TGTGCCAGCAGGGACAGGGAGCACGAGCAGTACTTC. It translates to CASRDREHEQYF.

The chain carries TRBV20-1 and TRBJ2-1, with 8 bases fitting TRBD2. With V trimmed by 3 bases and J by 2 bases, 3 bases remained unmatched. CDR3 size: 14 residues. CDR1 is DFQATT and CDR2 is SNEGSKA in the germline V gene (reference sequence). The CDR3 DNA follows: TGCAGTGCTAGGACTAGCGAGACCTACAATGAGCAGTTCTTC. Translated: CSARTSETYNEQFF.

The gene calls are TRBV29-1 and TRBJ2-5, with 9 positions matching TRBD1. The trim removed 3 bases at V and 5 bases at J, leaving 7 bases unmatched. CDR1 SQVTM and CDR2 ANQGSEA come from the germline V gene. CDR3 length: 14 amino acids. This chain's CDR3 is CSVDYRGRGETQYF. The CDR3 coding sequence is TGCAGCGTTGATTACAGGGGGCGCGGGGAGACCCAGTACTTC.

This sequence joins TRBV6-1 and TRBJ2-5; D possibly corresponds to TRBD2 (6 bases). The germline CDR1 and CDR2 sequences are MNHNS and SASEGT. CDR3 length: 15 residues. The V and J ends lost 6 bases and 4 bases respectively, with 18 bases between them. CDR3 sequence: CASRGGLRWGETQYF. For the CDR3, the DNA is TGTGCCAGCAGAGGAGGGCTTCGATGGGGAGAGACCCAGTACTTC.

The J gene is TRBJ2-7, the V gene TRBV20-1, with TRBD2 matching over 14 bases. The V segment lost 1 base and the J segment 6 bases; nucleotides outside the gene matches: 8. Germline V gene sequence: CDR1 DFQATT, CDR2 SNEGSKA (reference sequence). The CDR3 is 16 amino acids. CDR3 loop: CSARGGLAGVRLEQYF. CDR3 bases: TGCAGTGCTAGAGGGGGACTAGCGGGAGTACGGCTCGAGCAGTACTTC.

V usage is TRBV27 and J usage is TRBJ2-3; unclear D gene. Germline lookup yields CDR1 MNHEY and CDR2 SMNVEV (reference sequence). The CDR3 runs to 17 residues. V shed 8 bases and J shed 2 bases, with 23 bases lying between them. As DNA, the CDR3 is TGTGCCAGCCGCCCGGTACTGATGTCCGGATCCACAGATACGCAGTATTTT. Translated: CASRPVLMSGSTDTQYF.

This clonotype came up a few times. The chain carries TRBV4-1 and TRBJ1-2; possibly TRBD1 for D (5 bases). CDR1 MGHRA and CDR2 YSYEKL come from the germline V gene. The CDR3 totals 13 residues. V was shortened by 2 bases and J by 8 bases, with 12 bases between the two germline ends. The CDR3 sequence: CASSQLRVGGYTF. The CDR3, as DNA: TGCGCCAGCAGCCAACTCAGGGTCGGAGGCTACACCTTC.

The chain uses TRBV20-1 and TRBJ1-1; D unclear. V lost 3 bases to trimming and J lost 6 bases, with 11 bases between them. The CDR3 length is 12 residues. CDR1 is DFQATT and CDR2 is SNEGSKA in the germline V gene (reference sequence). Here the CDR3 reads CSASHLLSEAFF. Written as DNA, the CDR3 is TGCAGTGCTAGTCACCTGCTCTCTGAAGCTTTCTTT.

There are a few counts of this clonotype. The rearrangement joins TRBV20-1 to TRBJ2-3, with no clear D. Germline CDR1 and CDR2: DFQATT and SNEGSKA (reference sequence). Trimming cost V 2 bases and J 2 bases, with 5 bases left between them. The CDR3 contains 12 residues. Written as DNA, the CDR3 is TGCAGTGCTAGATCCTTCACAGATACGCAGTATTTT. It yields the protein CSARSFTDTQYF.

The rearrangement links TRBV5-5 to TRBJ2-3; 7 bases align to TRBD1. The V gene end was trimmed by 6 bases and the J gene end by 4 bases; junction bases not matched to a gene: 8. The CDR3 runs 14 residues. CDR1 SGHKS and CDR2 YYEKEE come from the germline V gene (reference sequence). Written as DNA, the CDR3 is TGTGCCAGCAACCGACAGGGTTTGGCAGATACGCAGTATTTT. This sequence encodes CASNRQGLADTQYF. The entire variable domain, with the rest obtained from reference TRBV5-5 and TRBJ2-3, is as follows: DAGVTQSPTHLIKTRGQQVTLRCSPISGHKSVSWYQQVLGQGPQFIFQYYEKEERGRGNFPDRFSARQFPNYSSELNVNALLLGDSALYLCASNRQGLADTQYFGPGTRLTVL.

The rearrangement links TRBV7-9 to TRBJ2-1; D may be TRBD2 (6 bases). V lost 4 bases to trimming and J lost 0 bases, with 10 bases between them. This CDR3 has 15 amino acids. Germline-derived CDR1 and CDR2 are SEHNR and FQNEAQ (reference sequence). The CDR3 region has the DNA TGTGCCAGCAGCTCTCTCGGGAGCTCCTACAATGAGCAGTTCTTC. It codes for CASSSLGSSYNEQFF.

The rearrangement joins TRBV15 to TRBJ2-2; 10 nucleotides match TRBD2. The CDR3 runs 12 residues. The junction had 1 base not matched to a gene; V was cut back by 9 bases and J by 6 bases. Per the germline V gene, CDR1 is LNHNV and CDR2 is YYDKDF (reference sequence). CDR3 amino acids: CATGTSAGELFF. The DNA for the CDR3 is TGTGCCACGGGGACTAGCGCCGGGGAGCTGTTTTTT.

This clonotype was counted between two and nine times. Here the CDR3 reads CAISNAVDDTQYF. The CDR3 bases are TGTGCCATCAGCAACGCGGTGGATGATACGCAGTATTTT. The gene calls are TRBV10-3 and TRBJ2-3, with D uncertain. Trimming pared 6 bases from V and 6 bases from J, leaving 13 bases between. The germline gives CDR1 ENHRY, CDR2 SYGVKD. The CDR3 is 13 amino acids.

The table lists this clonotype with many counts. CDR3: CSVERGLEETQYF. DNA of the CDR3: TGCAGCGTTGAAAGGGGACTAGAAGAGACCCAGTACTTC. This chain links TRBV29-1 with TRBJ2-5; TRBD2 matches 8 bases. Losses at the gene ends were 2 bases for V and 3 bases for J; bases not matched to a gene: 2. Germline V gives CDR1 SQVTM, CDR2 ANQGSEA. The CDR3 covers 13 residues.

The table lists this clonotype with many counts. This sequence joins TRBV20-1 and TRBJ1-4; the match to TRBD1 covers 7 bases. The CDR3 consists of 13 residues. V was clipped by 6 bases and J by 4 bases; unmatched bases: 5. Germline loops: CDR1 DFQATT, CDR2 SNEGSKA (reference sequence). CDR3 bases: TGCAGTGCGAGGACAGGCCGTAATGAAAAACTGTTTTTT. It codes for CSARTGRNEKLFF.

This clonotype appeared a few times. This sequence joins TRBV20-1 and TRBJ2-7; D gene uncertain. The CDR3 contains 16 residues. Germline CDR1 DFQATT, CDR2 SNEGSKA (reference sequence). Deletions cut 5 bases from V and 1 base from J, with 21 bases between. The CDR3 nucleotides are TGCAGTGCTCCAACAAGGGAACTACAAAGGTCCTACGAGCAGTACTTC. This sequence encodes CSAPTRELQRSYEQYF.

This chain connects TRBV5-1 to TRBJ2-1, with TRBD2 matching over 9 bases. The germline CDR1 and CDR2 sequences are SGHRS and YFSETQ. The CDR3 covers 14 residues. The trim removed 6 bases at V and 5 bases at J, leaving 6 bases unmatched. This CDR3 reads CASTISGGHNEQFF. CDR3 sequence (DNA): TGCGCCAGCACTATTAGCGGGGGTCACAATGAGCAGTTCTTC.

This clonotype was observed a few times. The CDR3 region is CASSSGDPSTDTQYF. The CDR3 DNA follows: TGCGCCAGCAGCTCCGGGGATCCTAGCACAGATACGCAGTATTTT. The rearrangement uses TRBV5-1 and TRBJ2-3; D might be TRBD2 (5 bases). Germline loops: CDR1 SGHRS, CDR2 YFSETQ. V lost 3 bases and J lost 0, with 11 bases in between. The CDR3 sequence is 15 residues long.